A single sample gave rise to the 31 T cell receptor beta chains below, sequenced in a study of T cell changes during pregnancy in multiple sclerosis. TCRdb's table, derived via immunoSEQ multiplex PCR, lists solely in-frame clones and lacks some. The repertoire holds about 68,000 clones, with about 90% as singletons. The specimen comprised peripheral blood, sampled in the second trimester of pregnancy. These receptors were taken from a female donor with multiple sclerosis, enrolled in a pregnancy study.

The CDR3 region has the DNA TGTGCCAGCAGCGTCCCATTAATAGGGGGTACTCCGAATGAGCAGTTCTTC. Its protein is CASSVPLIGGTPNEQFF. The gene calls are TRBV9 and TRBJ2-1; a weak D match, TRBD1 (6 bases). The germline V gene has CDR1 SGDLS and CDR2 YYNGEE. V gave up 2 bases and J gave up 7 bases, with 22 bases separating them. This CDR3 spans 17 amino acids.

CDR3 in amino acids: CASSYPGRLDTIYF. The CDR3 DNA sequence: TGTGCCAGCAGTTACCCCGGGAGGCTGGACACCATATATTTT. The gene calls are TRBV6-5 and TRBJ1-3; no firm D call. Germline V gives CDR1 MNHEY, CDR2 SVGAGI. Deletions cut 2 bases from V and 8 bases from J, with 13 bases between. The CDR3 spans 14 residues.

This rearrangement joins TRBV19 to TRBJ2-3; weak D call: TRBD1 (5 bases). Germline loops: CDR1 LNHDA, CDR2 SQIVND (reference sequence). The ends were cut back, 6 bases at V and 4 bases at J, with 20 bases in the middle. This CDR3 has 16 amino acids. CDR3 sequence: CASSSTRSGWADTQYF. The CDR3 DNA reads TGTGCCAGTAGCAGTACACGGTCAGGGTGGGCAGATACGCAGTATTTT.

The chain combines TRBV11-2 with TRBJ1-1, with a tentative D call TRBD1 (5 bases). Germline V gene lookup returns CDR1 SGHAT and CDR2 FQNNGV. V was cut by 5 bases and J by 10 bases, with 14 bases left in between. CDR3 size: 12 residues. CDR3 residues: CASSQPGAGAFF. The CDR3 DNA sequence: TGTGCCAGCAGCCAACCTGGGGCAGGAGCTTTCTTT.

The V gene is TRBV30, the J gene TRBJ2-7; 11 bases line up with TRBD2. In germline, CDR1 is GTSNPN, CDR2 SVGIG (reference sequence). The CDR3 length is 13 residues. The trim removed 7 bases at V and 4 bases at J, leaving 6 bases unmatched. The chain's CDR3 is CASRLAGRYEQYF. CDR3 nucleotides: TGTGCCTCTCGACTAGCGGGGAGGTACGAGCAGTACTTC. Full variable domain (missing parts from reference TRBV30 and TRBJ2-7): SQTIHQWPATLVQPVGSPLSLECTVEGTSNPNLYWYRQAAGRGLQLLFYSVGIGQISSEVPQNLSASRPQDRQFILSSKKLLLSDSGFYLCASRLAGRYEQYFGPGTRLTVT.

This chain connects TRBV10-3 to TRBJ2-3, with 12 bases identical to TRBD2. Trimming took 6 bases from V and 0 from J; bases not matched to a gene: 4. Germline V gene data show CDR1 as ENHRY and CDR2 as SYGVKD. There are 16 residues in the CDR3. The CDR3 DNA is TGTGCCATCAGCAGACTAGCGGGGGCAAGCACAGATACGCAGTATTTT. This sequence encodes CAISRLAGASTDTQYF.

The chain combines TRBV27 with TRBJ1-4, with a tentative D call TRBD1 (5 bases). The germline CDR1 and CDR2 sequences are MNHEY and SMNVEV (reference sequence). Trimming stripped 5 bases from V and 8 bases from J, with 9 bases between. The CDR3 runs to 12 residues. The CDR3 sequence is CASSTGGEKLFF. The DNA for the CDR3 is TGTGCCAGCAGTACCGGGGGGGAAAAACTGTTTTTT.

The CDR3: CATSRDRLAGGDEQFF. As DNA, the CDR3 is TGTGCCACCAGCAGAGATAGGCTAGCGGGGGGAGACGAGCAGTTCTTC. The chain carries TRBV15 and TRBJ2-1; 11 positions match TRBD2. Trimming at V came to 0 bases and at J to 10 bases, leaving 8 bases not matched to a gene. The length of the CDR3 is 16 residues. CDR1 and CDR2 (germline): LNHNV, YYDKDF (reference sequence).

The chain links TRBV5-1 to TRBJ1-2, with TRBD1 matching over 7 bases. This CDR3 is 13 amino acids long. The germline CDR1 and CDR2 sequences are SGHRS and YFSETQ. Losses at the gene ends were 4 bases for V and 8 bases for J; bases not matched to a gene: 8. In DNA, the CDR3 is TGCGCCAGCAGCGGCGGGACAGCCGGGGGCTACACCTTC. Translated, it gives CASSGGTAGGYTF.

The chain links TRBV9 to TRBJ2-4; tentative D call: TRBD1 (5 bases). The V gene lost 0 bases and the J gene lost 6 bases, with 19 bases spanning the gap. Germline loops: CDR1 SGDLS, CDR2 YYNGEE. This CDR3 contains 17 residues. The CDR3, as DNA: TGTGCCAGCAGCGTAGAGGTGGGGCTCCAAGCCCGAAACATTCAGTACTTC. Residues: CASSVEVGLQARNIQYF. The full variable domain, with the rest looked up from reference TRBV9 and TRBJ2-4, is DSGVTQTPKHLITATGQRVTLRCSPRSGDLSVYWYQQSLDQGLQFLIQYYNGEERAKGNILERFSAQQFPDLHSELNLSSLELGDSALYFCASSVEVGLQARNIQYFGAGTRLSVL.

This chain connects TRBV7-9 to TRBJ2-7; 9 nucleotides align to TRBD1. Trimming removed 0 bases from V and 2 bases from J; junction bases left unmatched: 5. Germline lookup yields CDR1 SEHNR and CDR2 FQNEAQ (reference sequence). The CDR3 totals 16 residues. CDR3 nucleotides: TGTGCCAGCAGCTTAGCGGGGACAGGGAATACCTACGAGCAGTACTTC. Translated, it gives CASSLAGTGNTYEQYF.

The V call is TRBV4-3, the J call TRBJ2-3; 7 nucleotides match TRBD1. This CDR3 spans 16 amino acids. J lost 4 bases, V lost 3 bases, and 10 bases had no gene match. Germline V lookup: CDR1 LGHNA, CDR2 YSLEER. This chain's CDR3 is CASSQKTGMRADTQYF. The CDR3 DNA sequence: TGCGCCAGCAGCCAGAAGACAGGGATGAGGGCAGATACGCAGTATTTT.

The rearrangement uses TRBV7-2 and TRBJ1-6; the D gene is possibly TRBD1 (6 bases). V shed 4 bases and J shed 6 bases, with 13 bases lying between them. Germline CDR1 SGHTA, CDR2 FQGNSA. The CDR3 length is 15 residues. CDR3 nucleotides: TGTGCCAGCAGCTCAACAGGGCTGGGTAATTCACCCCTCCACTTT. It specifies CASSSTGLGNSPLHF. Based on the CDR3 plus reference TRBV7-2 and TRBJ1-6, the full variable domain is GAGVSQSPSNKVTEKGKDVELRCDPISGHTALYWYRQSLGQGLEFLIYFQGNSAPDKSGLPSDRFSAERTGGSVSTLTIQRTQQEDSAVYLCASSSTGLGNSPLHFGNGTRLTVT.

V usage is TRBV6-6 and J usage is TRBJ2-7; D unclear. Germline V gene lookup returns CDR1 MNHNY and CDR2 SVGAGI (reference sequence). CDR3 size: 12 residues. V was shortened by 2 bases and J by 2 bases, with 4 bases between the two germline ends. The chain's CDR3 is CASSYGPYEQYF. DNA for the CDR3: TGTGCCAGCAGTTACGGCCCCTACGAGCAGTACTTC.

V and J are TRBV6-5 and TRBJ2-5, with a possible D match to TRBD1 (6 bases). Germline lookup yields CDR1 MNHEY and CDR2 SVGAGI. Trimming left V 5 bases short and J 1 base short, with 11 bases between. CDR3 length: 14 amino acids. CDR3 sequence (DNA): TGTGCCAGCAGTAGGGACATCTTCCAAGAGACCCAGTACTTC. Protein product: CASSRDIFQETQYF.

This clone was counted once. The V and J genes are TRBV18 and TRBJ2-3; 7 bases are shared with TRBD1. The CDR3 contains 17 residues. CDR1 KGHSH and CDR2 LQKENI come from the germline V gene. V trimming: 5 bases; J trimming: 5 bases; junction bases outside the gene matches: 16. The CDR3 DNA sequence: TGTGCCAGCTCAGATGGGACAGCTGACAGAAAGAGAGATACGCAGTATTTT. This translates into CASSDGTADRKRDTQYF.

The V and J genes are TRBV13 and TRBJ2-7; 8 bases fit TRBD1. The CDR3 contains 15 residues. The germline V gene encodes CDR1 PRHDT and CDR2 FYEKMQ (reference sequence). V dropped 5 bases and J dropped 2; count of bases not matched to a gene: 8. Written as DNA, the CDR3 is TGTGCCAGCAGCCTCGAGCCGGGACAGGCCTACGAGCAGTACTTC. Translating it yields CASSLEPGQAYEQYF.

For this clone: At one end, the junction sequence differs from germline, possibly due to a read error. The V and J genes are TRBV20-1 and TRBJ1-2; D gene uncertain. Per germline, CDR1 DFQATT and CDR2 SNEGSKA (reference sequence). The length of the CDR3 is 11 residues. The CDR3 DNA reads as TGCAGTGCACTCGAACAGCCCTTAATGCCCTTC. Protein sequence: CSALEQPLMPF.

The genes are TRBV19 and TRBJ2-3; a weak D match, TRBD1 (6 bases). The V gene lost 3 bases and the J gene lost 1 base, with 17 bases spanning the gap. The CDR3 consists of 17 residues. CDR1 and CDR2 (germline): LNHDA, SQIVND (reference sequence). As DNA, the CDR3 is TGTGCCAGTAGTATCGGCCCCGGGACAAGGGGCACAGATACGCAGTATTTT. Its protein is CASSIGPGTRGTDTQYF.

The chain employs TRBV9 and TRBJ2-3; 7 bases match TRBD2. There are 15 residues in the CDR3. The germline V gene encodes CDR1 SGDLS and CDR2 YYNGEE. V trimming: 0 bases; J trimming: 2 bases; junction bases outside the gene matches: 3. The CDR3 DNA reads TGTGCCAGCAGCGTAGGGGCGGGAGACACAGATACGCAGTATTTT. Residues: CASSVGAGDTDTQYF.

The CDR3 loop is CAISESTGAYGYTF. The CDR3 region has the DNA TGTGCCATCAGTGAGTCGACAGGGGCCTATGGCTACACCTTC. The V and J genes are TRBV10-3 and TRBJ1-2, with 8 bases identical to TRBD1. CDR3 length: 14 residues. V shed 0 bases and J 4 bases; nucleotides not matched to a gene: 1. In germline, CDR1 is ENHRY, CDR2 SYGVKD.

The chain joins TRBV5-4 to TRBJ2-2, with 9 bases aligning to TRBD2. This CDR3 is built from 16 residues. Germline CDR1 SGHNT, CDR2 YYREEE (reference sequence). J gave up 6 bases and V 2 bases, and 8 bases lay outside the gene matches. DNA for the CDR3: TGTGCCAGCAGCTTTCCCGAGACTAGCGGTCCCGGGGAGCTGTTTTTT. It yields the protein CASSFPETSGPGELFF.

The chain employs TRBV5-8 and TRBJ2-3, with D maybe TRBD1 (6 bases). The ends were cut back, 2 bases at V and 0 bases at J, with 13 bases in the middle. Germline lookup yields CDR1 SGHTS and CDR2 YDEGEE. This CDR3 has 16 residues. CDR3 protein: CASSLRGGASTDTQYF. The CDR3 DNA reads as TGTGCCAGCAGCTTAAGAGGGGGTGCTAGCACAGATACGCAGTATTTT. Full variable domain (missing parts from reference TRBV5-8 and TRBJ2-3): EAGVTQSPTHLIKTRGQQATLRCSPISGHTSVYWYQQALGLGLQFLLWYDEGEERNRGNFPPRFSGRQFPNYSSELNVNALELEDSALYLCASSLRGGASTDTQYFGPGTRLTVL.

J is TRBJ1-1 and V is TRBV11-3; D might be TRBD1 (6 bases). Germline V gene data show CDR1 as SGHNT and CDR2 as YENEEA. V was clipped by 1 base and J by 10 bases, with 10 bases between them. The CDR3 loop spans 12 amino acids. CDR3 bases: TGTGCCAGCAGCTTAGGTCAGGGGCCAGCTTTCTTT. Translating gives CASSLGQGPAFF. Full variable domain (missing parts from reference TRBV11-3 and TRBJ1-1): EAGVVQSPRYKIIEKKQPVAFWCNPISGHNTLYWYLQNLGQGPELLIRYENEEAVDDSQLPKDRFSAERLKGVDSTLKIQPAELGDSAVYLCASSLGQGPAFFGQGTRLTVV.

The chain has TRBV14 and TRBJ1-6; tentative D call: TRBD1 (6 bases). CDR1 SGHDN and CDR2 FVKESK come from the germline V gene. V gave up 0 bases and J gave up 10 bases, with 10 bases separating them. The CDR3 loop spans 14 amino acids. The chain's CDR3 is CASSQDTGRSPLHF. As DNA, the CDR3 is TGTGCCAGCAGCCAAGACACAGGGCGCTCACCCCTCCACTTT.

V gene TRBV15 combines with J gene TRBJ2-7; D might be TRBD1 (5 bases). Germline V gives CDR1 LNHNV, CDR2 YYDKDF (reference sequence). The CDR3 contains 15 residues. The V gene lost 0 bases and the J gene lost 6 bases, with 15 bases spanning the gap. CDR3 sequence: CATSRDRGQGVEQYF. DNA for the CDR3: TGTGCCACCAGCAGAGATCGTGGGCAGGGCGTCGAGCAGTACTTC.

CDR3 sequence: CASSRTVNTEAFF. The CDR3 DNA sequence: TGTGCCAGCAGTCGGACAGTGAACACTGAAGCTTTCTTT. V and J are TRBV6-6 and TRBJ1-1; D is perhaps TRBD1 (6 bases). The CDR3 sequence is 13 residues long. Germline CDR1 reads MNHNY; CDR2 reads SVGAGI (reference sequence). V was clipped by 5 bases and J by 0 bases, with 7 bases between them.

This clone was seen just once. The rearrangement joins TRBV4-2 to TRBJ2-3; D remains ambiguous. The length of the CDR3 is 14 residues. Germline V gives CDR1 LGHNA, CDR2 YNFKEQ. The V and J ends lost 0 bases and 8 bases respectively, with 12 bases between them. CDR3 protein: CASSQDWAVTTQYF. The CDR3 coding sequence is TGTGCCAGCAGCCAAGATTGGGCCGTAACTACGCAGTATTTT.

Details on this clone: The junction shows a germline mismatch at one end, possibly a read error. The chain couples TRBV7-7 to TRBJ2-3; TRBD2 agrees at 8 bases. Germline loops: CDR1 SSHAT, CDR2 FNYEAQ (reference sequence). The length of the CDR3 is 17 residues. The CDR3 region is CASSLFAQRGKTDTQYF. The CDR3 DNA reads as TGTGCTAGCAGCTTATTTGCCCAGCGGGGGAAGACAGATACGCAGTATTTT.

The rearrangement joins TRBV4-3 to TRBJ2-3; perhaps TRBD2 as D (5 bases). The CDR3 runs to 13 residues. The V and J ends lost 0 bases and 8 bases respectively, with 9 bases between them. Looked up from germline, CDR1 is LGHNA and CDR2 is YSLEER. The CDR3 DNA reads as TGCGCCAGCAGCCAAGATAGCGAGGCTACGCAGTATTTT. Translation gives CASSQDSEATQYF.

CDR3 nucleotide sequence: TGTGCCAGCAGCATGACCTCGGGGAACACTGAAGCTTTCTTT. Amino acid sequence: CASSMTSGNTEAFF. The gene calls are TRBV6-6 and TRBJ1-1, with D unresolved. CDR1 is MNHNY, CDR2 SVGAGI, per germline (reference sequence). The V gene lost 6 bases and the J gene lost 1 base, with 12 bases spanning the gap. The CDR3 has 14 residues.